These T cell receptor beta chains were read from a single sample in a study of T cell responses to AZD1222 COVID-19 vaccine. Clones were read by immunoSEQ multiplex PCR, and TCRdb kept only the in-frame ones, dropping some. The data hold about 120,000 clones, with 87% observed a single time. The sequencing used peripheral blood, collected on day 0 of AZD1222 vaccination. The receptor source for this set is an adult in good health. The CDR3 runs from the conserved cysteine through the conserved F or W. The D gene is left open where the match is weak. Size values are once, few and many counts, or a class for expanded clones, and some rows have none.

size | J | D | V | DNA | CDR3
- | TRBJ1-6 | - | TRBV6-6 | TGTGCCAGCAGTTACAAGTCCGGGGGCTATAATTCACCCCTCCACTTT | CASSYKSGGYNSPLHF
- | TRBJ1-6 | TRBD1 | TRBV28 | TGTGCCAGCAGGTACGGGACAGGGTATTCATCCCTCCACTTT | CASRYGTGYSSLHF
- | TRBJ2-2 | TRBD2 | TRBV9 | TGTGCCAGCAGTGTAAGGGCGGGGGAGAACACCGGGGAGCTGTTTTTT | CASSVRAGENTGELFF
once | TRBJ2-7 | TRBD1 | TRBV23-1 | TGCGCCAGCAGTCACCCGGACAGGGGTTCGTACGAGCAGTACTTC | CASSHPDRGSYEQYF
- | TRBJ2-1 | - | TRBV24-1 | TGTGCCACCAGTGATTTGGGAGCCGGGTCCTACAATGAGCAGTTCTTC | CATSDLGAGSYNEQFF
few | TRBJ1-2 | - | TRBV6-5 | TGTGCCAGCAGTCTCAGGTTCGGTAACTATGGCTACACCTTC | CASSLRFGNYGYTF
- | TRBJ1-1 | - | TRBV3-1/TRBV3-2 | TGTGCCAGCAGCCAGGAAATAGGGGGGGGATGGAGGAGAAGCACTGAAGCTTTCTTT | CASSQEIGGGWRRSTEAFF
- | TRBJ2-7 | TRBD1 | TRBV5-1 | TGCGCCAGCGGGGCTAGGACAGGGGGCGACGAGCAGTACTTC | CASGARTGGDEQYF
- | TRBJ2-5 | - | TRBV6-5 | TGTGCCAGCAGTTACTCTTCTATCTCACAGGAGACCCAGTACTTC | CASSYSSISQETQYF
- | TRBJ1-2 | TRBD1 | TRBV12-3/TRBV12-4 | TGTGCCAGCAGACCAGACAGGGTAAATGGCTACACCTTC | CASRPDRVNGYTF
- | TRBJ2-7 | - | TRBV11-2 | TGTGCCAGCAGCCCGGGTCTCTCCGAGCAGTACTTC | CASSPGLSEQYF
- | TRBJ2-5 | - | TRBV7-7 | TGTGCCAGCAGCTTAACAGGGTCAGAGACCCAGTACTTC | CASSLTGSETQYF
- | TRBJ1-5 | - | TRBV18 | TGTGCCAGCTCACCGAATGGGGGGACGTATAGCAATCAGCCCCAGCATTTT | CASSPNGGTYSNQPQHF
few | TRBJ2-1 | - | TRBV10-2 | TGCGCCAGCCGAACCCCCAGCGTAGGGGAGCAGTTCTTC | CASRTPSVGEQFF
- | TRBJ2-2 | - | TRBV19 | TGTGCCAGTAGTATAGAAGAGAGACTGTTTTTT | CASSIEERLFF
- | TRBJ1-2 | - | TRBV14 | TGTGCCAGCAGCCAGATAGCGACCCCGTCGGGCTACACCTTC | CASSQIATPSGYTF
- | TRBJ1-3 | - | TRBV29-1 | TGCAGCGTGGGAACCGACGGAAACACCATATATTTT | CSVGTDGNTIYF
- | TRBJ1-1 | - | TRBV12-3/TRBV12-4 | TGTGCCAGCAGTTCGACAACGGAGGAAGCTTTCTTT | CASSSTTEEAFF